This record looks at one T cell receptor (beta chain) sequence and its context. The data belong to a study of response to subunit inactivated influenza vaccine. TCRdb reanalysed the RT-PCR reads using MiXCR and keeps one entry per CDR3 protein. The sample holds 800,000 or so distinct CDR3 sequences, 21% seen once. Germline-derived CDR1 and CDR2 are SGHTA and FQGNSA. The CDR3 extends over 15 amino acids. V was shortened by 5 bases and J by 5 bases, with 15 bases between the two germline ends. The sequencing used PBMCs from blood, collected 5 days after vaccination. The genes are TRBV7-2 and TRBJ1-4; tentatively, D is TRBD1 (6 bases). The sequence came from a man over 45 who received an inactivated influenza vaccine. CDR3 bases: TGTGCCAGCAGCAGATACAGGGAATTGAATGAAAAACTGTTTTTT. This translates into CASSRYRELNEKLFF.